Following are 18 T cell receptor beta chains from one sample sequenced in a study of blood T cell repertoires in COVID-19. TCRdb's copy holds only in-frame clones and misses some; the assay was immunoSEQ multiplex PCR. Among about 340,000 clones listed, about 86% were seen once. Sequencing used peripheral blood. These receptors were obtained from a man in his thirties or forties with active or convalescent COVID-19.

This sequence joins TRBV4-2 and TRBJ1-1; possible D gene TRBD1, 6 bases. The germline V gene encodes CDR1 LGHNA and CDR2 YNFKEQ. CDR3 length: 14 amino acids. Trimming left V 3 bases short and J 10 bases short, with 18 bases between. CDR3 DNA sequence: TGTGCCAGCAGCCAGAGCGTAGGGGGTAGGTTAGCTTTCTTT. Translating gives CASSQSVGGRLAFF.

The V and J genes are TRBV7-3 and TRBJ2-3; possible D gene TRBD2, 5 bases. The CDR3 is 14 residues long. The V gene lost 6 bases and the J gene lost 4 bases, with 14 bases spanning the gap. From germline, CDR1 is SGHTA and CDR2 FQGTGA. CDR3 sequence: CASSRDLVPDTQYF. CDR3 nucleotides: TGTGCCAGCAGTCGGGATCTTGTCCCAGATACGCAGTATTTT.

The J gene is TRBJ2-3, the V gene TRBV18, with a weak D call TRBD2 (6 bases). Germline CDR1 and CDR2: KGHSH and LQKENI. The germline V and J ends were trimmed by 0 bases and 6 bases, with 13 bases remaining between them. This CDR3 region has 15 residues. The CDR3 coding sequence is TGTGCCAGCTCACCACCGGAGGGTGCTCCGGATACGCAGTATTTT. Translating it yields CASSPPEGAPDTQYF.

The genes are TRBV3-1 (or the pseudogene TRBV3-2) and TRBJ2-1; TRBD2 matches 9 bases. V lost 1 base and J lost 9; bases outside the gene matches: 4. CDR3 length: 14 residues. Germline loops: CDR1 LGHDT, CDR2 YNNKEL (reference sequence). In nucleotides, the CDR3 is TGTGCCAGCAGCCAAGGGCTAGCGGGAACTGAGCAGTTCTTC. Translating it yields CASSQGLAGTEQFF.

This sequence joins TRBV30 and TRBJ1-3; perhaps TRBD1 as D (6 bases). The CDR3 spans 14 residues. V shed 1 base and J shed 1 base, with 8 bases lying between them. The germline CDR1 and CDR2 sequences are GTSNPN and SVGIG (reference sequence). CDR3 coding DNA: TGTGCCTGGAGTGCCACAGGGTCTGGAAACACCATATATTTT. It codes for CAWSATGSGNTIYF.

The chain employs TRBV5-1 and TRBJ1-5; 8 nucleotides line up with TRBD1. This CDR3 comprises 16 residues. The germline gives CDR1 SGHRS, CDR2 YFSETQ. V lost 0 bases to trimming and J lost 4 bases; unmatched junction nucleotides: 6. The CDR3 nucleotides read TGCGCCAGCAGCTTGGGGACAGGGTCCCAGAATCAGCCCCAGCATTTT. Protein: CASSLGTGSQNQPQHF.

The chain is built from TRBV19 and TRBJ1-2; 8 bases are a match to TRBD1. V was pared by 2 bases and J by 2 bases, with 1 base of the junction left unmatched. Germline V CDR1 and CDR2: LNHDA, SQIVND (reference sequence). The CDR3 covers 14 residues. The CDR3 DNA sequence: TGTGCCAGTAGTATACAGGGGGCGAACTATGGCTACACCTTC. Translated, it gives CASSIQGANYGYTF.

The CDR3 here is CASSVAGRYGYTF. In DNA, the CDR3 is TGTGCCAGCAGCGTAGCGGGGAGGTATGGCTACACCTTC. The V call is TRBV9, the J call TRBJ1-2; no clear D. Germline CDR1 and CDR2: SGDLS and YYNGEE. The V end was cut by 0 bases, the J end by 5 bases, with 8 bases between. This CDR3 has 13 residues.

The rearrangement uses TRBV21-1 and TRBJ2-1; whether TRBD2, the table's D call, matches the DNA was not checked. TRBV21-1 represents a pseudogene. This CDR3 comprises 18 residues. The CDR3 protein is CASSKEIERELMNYEQFF. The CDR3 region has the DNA TGTGCCAGCAGCAAAGAGATCGAGCGGGAGTTGATGAACTATGAGCAGTTCTTC.

DNA of the CDR3: TGTGCTAGTGGGACAGGGGGCCAAGACGAGCAGTACTTC. It yields the protein CASGTGGQDEQYF. V gene TRBV12-5 combines with J gene TRBJ2-7; 10 bases match TRBD1. The length of the CDR3 is 13 residues. In germline, CDR1 is LGHNT, CDR2 FRNRAP. V shed 6 bases, J shed 5 bases, and the junction held 4 bases outside the gene matches.

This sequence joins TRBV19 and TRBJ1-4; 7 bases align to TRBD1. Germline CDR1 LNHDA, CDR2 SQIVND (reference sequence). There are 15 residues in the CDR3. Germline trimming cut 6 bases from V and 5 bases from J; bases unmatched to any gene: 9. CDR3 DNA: TGTGCCAGTAGCCCGAGGACAGGTTTAAATGAAAAACTGTTTTTT. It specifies CASSPRTGLNEKLFF.

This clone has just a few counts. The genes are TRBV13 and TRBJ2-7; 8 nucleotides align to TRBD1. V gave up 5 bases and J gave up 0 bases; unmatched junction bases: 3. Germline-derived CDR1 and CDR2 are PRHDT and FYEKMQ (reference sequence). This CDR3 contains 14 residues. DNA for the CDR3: TGTGCCAGCAGCCCCACAGGGGGCTCCTACGAGCAGTACTTC. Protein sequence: CASSPTGGSYEQYF.

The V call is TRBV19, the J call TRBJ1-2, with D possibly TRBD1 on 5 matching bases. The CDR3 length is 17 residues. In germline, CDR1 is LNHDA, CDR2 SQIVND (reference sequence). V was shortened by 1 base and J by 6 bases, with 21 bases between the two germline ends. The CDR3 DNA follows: TGTGCCAGTAGTATAGTGGGGCAGGGTTCGCAATTTGATGGCTACACCTTC. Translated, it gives CASSIVGQGSQFDGYTF.

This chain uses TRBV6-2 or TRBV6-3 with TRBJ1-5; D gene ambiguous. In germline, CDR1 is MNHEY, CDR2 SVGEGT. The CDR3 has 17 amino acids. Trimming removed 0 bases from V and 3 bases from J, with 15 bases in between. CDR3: CASSYSRVGSLNQPQHF. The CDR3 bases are TGTGCCAGCAGTTACTCGAGAGTCGGGAGTCTCAATCAGCCCCAGCATTTT.

This CDR3 reads CASSLSTGDNGYTF. In DNA, the CDR3 is TGTGCCAGCAGCTTGTCGACAGGGGATAACGGCTACACCTTC. V gene TRBV7-8 combines with J gene TRBJ1-2, with 8 bases that match TRBD1. Germline CDR1 and CDR2: SGHVS and FQNEAQ. This CDR3 spans 14 amino acids. The V gene end was trimmed by 3 bases and the J gene end by 8 bases; junction bases not matched to a gene: 8.

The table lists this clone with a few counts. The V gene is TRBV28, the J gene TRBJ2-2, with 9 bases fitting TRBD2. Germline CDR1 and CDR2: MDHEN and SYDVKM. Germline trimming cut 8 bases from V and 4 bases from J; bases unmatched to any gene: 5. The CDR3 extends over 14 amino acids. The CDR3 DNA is TGTGCCAGCCGCGGGAGGGTCGGCACCGGGGAGCTGTTTTTT. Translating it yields CASRGRVGTGELFF.

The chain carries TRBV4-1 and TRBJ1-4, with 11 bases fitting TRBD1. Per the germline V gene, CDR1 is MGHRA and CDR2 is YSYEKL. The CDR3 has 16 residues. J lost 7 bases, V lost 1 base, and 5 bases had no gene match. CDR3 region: CASSQVDRGLGEKLFF. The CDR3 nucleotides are TGCGCCAGCAGCCAAGTGGACAGGGGGCTAGGTGAAAAACTGTTTTTT.

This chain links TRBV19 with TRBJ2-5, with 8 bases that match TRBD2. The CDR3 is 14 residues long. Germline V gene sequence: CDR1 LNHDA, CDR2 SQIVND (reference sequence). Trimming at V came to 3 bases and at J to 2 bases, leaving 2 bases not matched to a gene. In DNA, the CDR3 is TGTGCCAGTAGTATCGCGGGAGGTCAAGAGACCCAGTACTTC. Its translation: CASSIAGGQETQYF.